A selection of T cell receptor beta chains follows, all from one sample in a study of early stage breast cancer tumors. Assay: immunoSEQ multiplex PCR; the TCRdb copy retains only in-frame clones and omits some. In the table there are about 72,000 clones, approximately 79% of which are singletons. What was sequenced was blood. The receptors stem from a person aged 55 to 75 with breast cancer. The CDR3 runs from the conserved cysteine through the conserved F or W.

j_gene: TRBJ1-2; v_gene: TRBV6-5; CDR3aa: CASSPVDTWTGYTF
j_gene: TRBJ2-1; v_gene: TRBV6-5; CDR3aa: CASSYGTSGALGQFF
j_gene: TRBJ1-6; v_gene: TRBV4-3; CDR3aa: CASSQSEVTYNSPLHF
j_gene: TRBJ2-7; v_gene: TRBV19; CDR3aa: CASSIDLASGYEQYF
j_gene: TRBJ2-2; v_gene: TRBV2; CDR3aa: CASSFATGELFF
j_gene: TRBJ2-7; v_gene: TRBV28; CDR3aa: CASSPQASGMFGEQYF
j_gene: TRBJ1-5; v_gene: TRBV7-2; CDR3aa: CASSWDRGLSQPQHF
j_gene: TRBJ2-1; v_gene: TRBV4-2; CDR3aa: CASSQVTSGSNEQFF
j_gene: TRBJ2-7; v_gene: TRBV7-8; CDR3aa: CASSRTGAYEQYF
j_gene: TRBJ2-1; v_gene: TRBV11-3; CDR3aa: CASSLRAGRAGDEQFF
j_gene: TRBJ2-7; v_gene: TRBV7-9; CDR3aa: CASIGGQGAYEQYF
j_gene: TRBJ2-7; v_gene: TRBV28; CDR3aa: CASTSRGDSYEQYF
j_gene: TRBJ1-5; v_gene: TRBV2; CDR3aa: CASWGGYSNQPQHF
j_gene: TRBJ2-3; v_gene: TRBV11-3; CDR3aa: CASSPDGGRDTQYF
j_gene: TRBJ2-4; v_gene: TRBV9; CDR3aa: CASSEGENIQYF
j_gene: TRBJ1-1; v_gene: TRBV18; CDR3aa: CASSPTTQGPNTEAFF
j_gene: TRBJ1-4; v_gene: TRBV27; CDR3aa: CASPLERYNEKLFF
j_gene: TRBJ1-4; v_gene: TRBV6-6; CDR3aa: CASSSNRVPNEKLFF
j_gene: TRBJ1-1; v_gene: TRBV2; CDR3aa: CASRDTLNTEAFF
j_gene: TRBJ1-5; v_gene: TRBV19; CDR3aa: CASAQGSAVSNQPQHF
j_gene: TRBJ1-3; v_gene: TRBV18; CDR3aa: CASSQSPVAGGNTIYF
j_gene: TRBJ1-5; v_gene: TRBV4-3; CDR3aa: CASSQGTQGNQPQHF
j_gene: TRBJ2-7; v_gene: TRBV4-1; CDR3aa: CASGGLGYEQYF
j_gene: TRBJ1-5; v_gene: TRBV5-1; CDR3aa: CASSLDGGRDQPQHF
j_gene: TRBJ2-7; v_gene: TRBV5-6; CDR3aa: CASSLDREQYF
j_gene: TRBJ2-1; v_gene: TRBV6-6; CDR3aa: CASSYSQRYNEQFF
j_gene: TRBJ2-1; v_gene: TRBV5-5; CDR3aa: CASSRVGQGAYNEQFF
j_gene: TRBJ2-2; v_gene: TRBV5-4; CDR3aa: CASSTRTGTDTGELFF
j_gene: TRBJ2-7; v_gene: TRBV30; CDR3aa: CAWSTGPYEQYF
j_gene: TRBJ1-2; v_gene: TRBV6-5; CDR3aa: CASSLDRGSGYGYTF
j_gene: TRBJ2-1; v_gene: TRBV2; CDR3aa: CASSPDSPRAYNEQFF
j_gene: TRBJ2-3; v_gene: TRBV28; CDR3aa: CASSLPGTGADTQYF